What follows is one T cell receptor (beta chain) and its context. V shed 2 bases, J shed 3 bases, and the junction held 6 bases outside the gene matches. The CDR3 sequence is 16 residues long. Germline CDR1 ENHRY, CDR2 SYGVKD. Authors' data handling: Reference gene primer amplification gave nucleated cell count estimates. Sequencing was performed with immunoSEQ multiplex PCR; in TCRdb, only in-frame clones are kept and a portion is missing. V and J calls and clone size are those listed in that table; D and trimming were worked out from the DNA. The table shows about 170,000 clones, with under 85% occurring only once. This sample was taken from a study of blood T cell repertoires in COVID-19. Study-level information: The samples span acute and convalescent COVID-19 from the United States, Italy and Spain. PBMCs, B-cell-depleted T cells, or T cells provided the cDNA or gDNA that made up the material.

The chain couples TRBV10-3 to TRBJ2-2, with 7 bases fitting TRBD1. Sequencing input: peripheral blood. The clonotype originates from a man between 60 and 75 years old who had recovered from COVID-19. The CDR3 is CAISEVRTGDTGELFF. Here the CDR3 DNA reads TGTGCCATCAGTGAGGTTCGAACAGGGGACACCGGGGAGCTGTTTTTT.